Below, 13 T cell receptor beta chains from the same sample are listed, as sequenced in a study of technical replicates of blood from a few donors. The method was immunoSEQ multiplex PCR; TCRdb's version includes in-frame clones alone and lacks a portion of them. The repertoire holds fewer than 90,000 clones, with roughly 96% as singletons. Sequenced: T cells isolated from PBMCs. The source is a human donor in good health.

The chain links TRBV6-6 to TRBJ2-3; the D is unclear. Trimming pared 4 bases from V and 3 bases from J, leaving 17 bases between. The CDR3 has 16 residues. Germline CDR1 and CDR2: MNHNY and SVGAGI (reference sequence). In nucleotides, the CDR3 is TGTGCCAGCAGTTCAACGACCGTAGAGGATACAGATACGCAGTATTTT. Protein sequence: CASSSTTVEDTDTQYF.

The CDR3 reads CASSLGQNNSPLHF. In DNA form, the CDR3 reads TGTGCCAGCAGCTTGGGACAGAATAATTCACCCCTCCACTTT. The gene calls are TRBV5-8 and TRBJ1-6; weak D call: TRBD1 (5 bases). Trimming pared 0 bases from V and 5 bases from J, leaving 6 bases between. This CDR3 contains 14 residues. Germline V gene data show CDR1 as SGHTS and CDR2 as YDEGEE.

The rearrangement joins TRBV4-1 to TRBJ1-1, with a weak D call TRBD1 (5 bases). Looked up from germline, CDR1 is MGHRA and CDR2 is YSYEKL. This CDR3 comprises 16 residues. V lost 7 bases, J lost 1 base, and 19 bases lay in between. The CDR3 here is CASTPEGIVPNTEAFF. The CDR3 nucleotides read TGCGCCAGCACCCCGGAGGGGATAGTCCCGAACACTGAAGCTTTCTTT.

The chain recombines TRBV5-4 with TRBJ2-2, with TRBD2 identical over 11 bases. J was trimmed by 5 bases and V by 2 bases; bases with no gene match: 8. Germline V lookup: CDR1 SGHNT, CDR2 YYREEE (reference sequence). This CDR3 is 17 amino acids long. The CDR3 is CASSFKTSGNRTGELFF. The CDR3 nucleotides are TGTGCCAGCAGCTTTAAGACTAGCGGGAATAGAACCGGGGAGCTGTTTTTT. Full variable domain (missing parts from reference TRBV5-4 and TRBJ2-2): ETGVTQSPTHLIKTRGQQVTLRCSSQSGHNTVSWYQQALGQGPQFIFQYYREEENGRGNFPPRFSGLQFPNYSSELNVNALELDDSALYLCASSFKTSGNRTGELFFGEGSRLTVL.

The CDR3 DNA reads TGTGCCAGCAGTGCGGTGGCAGGGAACACTGAAGCTTTCTTT. Its translation is CASSAVAGNTEAFF. V is TRBV6-4 and J is TRBJ1-1, with D uncertain. The length of the CDR3 is 14 residues. Between the trimmed V and J ends, which lost 4 bases and 1 base, there was a span of 10 bases. Germline-derived CDR1 and CDR2 are MRHNA and SNTAGT.

This chain uses TRBV4-2 with TRBJ1-1; D unclear. The CDR3 runs to 11 residues. Germline V lookup: CDR1 LGHNA, CDR2 YNFKEQ. Deletions cut 5 bases from V and 5 bases from J, with 6 bases between. The CDR3 protein is CASSFETEAFF. The CDR3 nucleotides read TGTGCCAGCAGCTTTGAGACTGAAGCTTTCTTT.

This rearrangement joins TRBV6-1 to TRBJ1-2; D not certain. Trimming took 5 bases from V and 4 from J, leaving 8 bases between them. The CDR3 consists of 12 residues. Germline lookup yields CDR1 MNHNS and CDR2 SASEGT. The CDR3 coding sequence is TGTGCCAGCAGTCGCGATGTCTATGGCTACACCTTC. It yields the protein CASSRDVYGYTF.

This clone is a singleton in its sample. The chain carries TRBV19 and TRBJ2-5; perhaps TRBD1 as D (6 bases). Germline V gene lookup returns CDR1 LNHDA and CDR2 SQIVND (reference sequence). The CDR3 has 15 amino acids. V lost 1 base and J lost 5, with 14 bases in between. The CDR3 DNA reads as TGTGCCAGTAGTATAGTTCCGGGACAATTGGAGACCCAGTACTTC. It yields the protein CASSIVPGQLETQYF.

This chain uses TRBV6-5 with TRBJ1-2; D perhaps matches TRBD1 (5 bases). CDR1 and CDR2 from the germline V gene are MNHEY and SVGAGI. V lost 0 bases to trimming and J lost 0 bases, with 8 bases between them. The CDR3 length is 15 residues. The CDR3 DNA is TGTGCCAGCAGTTACTCGTTAGGGGCTAACTATGGCTACACCTTC. Amino acids: CASSYSLGANYGYTF.

This chain joins TRBV6-1 and TRBJ1-5, with D maybe TRBD1 (5 bases). This CDR3 has 17 residues. Germline V gene data show CDR1 as MNHNS and CDR2 as SASEGT. V shed 1 base and J shed 2 bases, with 15 bases lying between them. In DNA form, the CDR3 reads TGTGCCAGCAGTGAAGAAACAGGCCATATGGGCAATCAGCCCCAGCATTTT. Its protein product is CASSEETGHMGNQPQHF.

The genes are TRBV10-3 and TRBJ2-5; D unclear. Looked up from germline, CDR1 is ENHRY and CDR2 is SYGVKD. This CDR3 comprises 13 residues. V lost 2 bases and J lost 3, with 7 bases in between. The CDR3: CAISEPLKETQYF. DNA for the CDR3: TGTGCCATCAGTGAGCCCCTTAAAGAGACCCAGTACTTC.

This chain joins TRBV7-7 and TRBJ2-5, with a possible D match to TRBD1 (6 bases). The V gene's germline CDR1 is SSHAT and CDR2 FNYEAQ (reference sequence). The CDR3 is 11 residues long. V was shortened by 5 bases and J by 7 bases, with 8 bases between the two germline ends. The CDR3 region is CASSEGGTQYF. The CDR3 DNA reads as TGTGCCAGCAGCGAAGGGGGGACCCAGTACTTC.

V gene TRBV7-9 combines with J gene TRBJ2-7; 7 nucleotides agree with TRBD1. CDR3 length equals 14 residues. CDR1 is SEHNR, CDR2 FQNEAQ, per germline (reference sequence). The J segment lost 5 bases and the V segment lost 6 bases, leaving 10 bases of the junction unmatched. CDR3 region: CASSETGFINEQYF. Written as DNA, the CDR3 is TGTGCCAGCAGTGAGACAGGGTTTATCAACGAGCAGTACTTC.